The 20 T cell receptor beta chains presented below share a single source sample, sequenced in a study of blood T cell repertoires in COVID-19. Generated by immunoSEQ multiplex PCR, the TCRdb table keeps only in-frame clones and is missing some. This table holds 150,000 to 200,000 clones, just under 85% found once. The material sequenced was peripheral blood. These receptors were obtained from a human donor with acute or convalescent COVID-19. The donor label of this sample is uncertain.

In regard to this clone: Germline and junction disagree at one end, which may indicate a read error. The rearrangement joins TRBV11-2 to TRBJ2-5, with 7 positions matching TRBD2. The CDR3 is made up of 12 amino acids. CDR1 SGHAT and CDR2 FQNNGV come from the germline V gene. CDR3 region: CASSLEGLSGDF. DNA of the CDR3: TGTGCCAGCAGCTTAGAAGGCCTCAGCGGGGACTTC.

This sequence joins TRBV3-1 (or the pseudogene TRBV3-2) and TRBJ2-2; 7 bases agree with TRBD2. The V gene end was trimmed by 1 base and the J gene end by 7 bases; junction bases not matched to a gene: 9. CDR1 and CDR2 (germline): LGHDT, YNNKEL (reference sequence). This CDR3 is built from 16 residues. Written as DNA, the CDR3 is TGTGCCAGCAGCCAAGGTTCGGGGGGAGGGATCGGGGAGCTGTTTTTT. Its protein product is CASSQGSGGGIGELFF.

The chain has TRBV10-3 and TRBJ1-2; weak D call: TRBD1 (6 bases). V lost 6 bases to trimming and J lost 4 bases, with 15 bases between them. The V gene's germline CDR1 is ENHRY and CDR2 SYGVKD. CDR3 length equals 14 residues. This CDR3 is CAIRTGTVTYGYTF. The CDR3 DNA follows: TGTGCCATCAGAACAGGGACCGTCACCTATGGCTACACCTTC.

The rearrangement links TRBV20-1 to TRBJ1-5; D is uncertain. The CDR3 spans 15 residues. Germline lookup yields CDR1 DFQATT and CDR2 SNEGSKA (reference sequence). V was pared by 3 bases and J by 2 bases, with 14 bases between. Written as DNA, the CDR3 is TGCAGTGCTAGTGCCGGGTACAAAGGCAATCAGCCCCAGCATTTT. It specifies CSASAGYKGNQPQHF.

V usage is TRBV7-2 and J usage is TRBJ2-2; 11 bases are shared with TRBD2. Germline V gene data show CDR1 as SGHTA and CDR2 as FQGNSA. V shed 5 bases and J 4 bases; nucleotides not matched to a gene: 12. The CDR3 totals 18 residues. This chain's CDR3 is CASSEDLAGGVGTGELFF. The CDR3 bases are TGTGCCAGCAGCGAGGATCTAGCGGGAGGTGTGGGCACCGGGGAGCTGTTTTTT. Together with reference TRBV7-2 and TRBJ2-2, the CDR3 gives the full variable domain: GAGVSQSPSNKVTEKGKDVELRCDPISGHTALYWYRQSLGQGLEFLIYFQGNSAPDKSGLPSDRFSAERTGGSVSTLTIQRTQQEDSAVYLCASSEDLAGGVGTGELFFGEGSRLTVL.

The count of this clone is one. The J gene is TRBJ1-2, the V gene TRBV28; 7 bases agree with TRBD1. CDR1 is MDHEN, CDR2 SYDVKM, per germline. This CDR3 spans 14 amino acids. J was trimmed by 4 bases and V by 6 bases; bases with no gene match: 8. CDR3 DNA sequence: TGTGCCAGCAGCTCAGGGGGTGCCCTCTATGGCTACACCTTC. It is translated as CASSSGGALYGYTF.

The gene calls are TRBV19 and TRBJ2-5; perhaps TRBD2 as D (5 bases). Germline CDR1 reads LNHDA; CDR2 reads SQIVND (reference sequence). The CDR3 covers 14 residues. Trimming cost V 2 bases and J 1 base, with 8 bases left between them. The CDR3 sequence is CASSISGVQETQYF. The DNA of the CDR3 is TGTGCCAGTAGTATATCCGGGGTCCAAGAGACCCAGTACTTC.

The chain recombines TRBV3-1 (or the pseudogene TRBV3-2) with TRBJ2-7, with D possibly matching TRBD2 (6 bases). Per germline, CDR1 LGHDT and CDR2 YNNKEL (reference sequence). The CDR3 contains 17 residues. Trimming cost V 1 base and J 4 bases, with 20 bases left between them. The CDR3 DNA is TGTGCCAGCAGCCAAGCGTTTGTAGGGGCGGGGCGTTACGAGCAGTACTTC. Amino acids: CASSQAFVGAGRYEQYF.

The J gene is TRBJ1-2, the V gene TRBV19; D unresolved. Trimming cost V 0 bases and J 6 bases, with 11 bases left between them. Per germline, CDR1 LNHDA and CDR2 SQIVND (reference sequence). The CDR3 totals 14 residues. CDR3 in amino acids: CASSIDGDMHGYTF. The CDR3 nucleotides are TGTGCCAGTAGTATAGACGGAGATATGCATGGCTACACCTTC.

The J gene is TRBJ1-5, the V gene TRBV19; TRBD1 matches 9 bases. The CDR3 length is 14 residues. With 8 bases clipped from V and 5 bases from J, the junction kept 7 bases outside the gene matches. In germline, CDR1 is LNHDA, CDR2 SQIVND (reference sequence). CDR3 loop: CASWDRVGDQPQHF. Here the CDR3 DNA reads TGTGCCAGTTGGGACAGGGTGGGGGATCAGCCCCAGCATTTT.

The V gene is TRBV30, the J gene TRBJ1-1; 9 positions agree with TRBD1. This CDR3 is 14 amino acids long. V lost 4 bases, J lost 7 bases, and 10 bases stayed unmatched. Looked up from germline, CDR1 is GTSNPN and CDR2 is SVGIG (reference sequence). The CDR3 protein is CAWNIQQGASEAFF. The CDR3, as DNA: TGTGCCTGGAACATTCAACAGGGGGCGAGTGAAGCTTTCTTT.

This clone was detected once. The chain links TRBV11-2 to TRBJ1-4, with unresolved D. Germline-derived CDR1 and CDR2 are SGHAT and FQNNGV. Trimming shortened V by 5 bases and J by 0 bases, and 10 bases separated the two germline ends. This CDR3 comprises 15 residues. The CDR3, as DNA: TGTGCCAGCAGCCCCCCTAAAGCAACTAATGAAAAACTGTTTTTT. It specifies CASSPPKATNEKLFF.

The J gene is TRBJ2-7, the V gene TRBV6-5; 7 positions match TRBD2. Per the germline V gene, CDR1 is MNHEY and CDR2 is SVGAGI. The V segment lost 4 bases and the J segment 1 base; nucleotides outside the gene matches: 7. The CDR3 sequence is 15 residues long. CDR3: CASSSPREGSYEQYF. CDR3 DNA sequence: TGTGCCAGCAGTTCCCCCAGGGAGGGATCCTACGAGCAGTACTTC.

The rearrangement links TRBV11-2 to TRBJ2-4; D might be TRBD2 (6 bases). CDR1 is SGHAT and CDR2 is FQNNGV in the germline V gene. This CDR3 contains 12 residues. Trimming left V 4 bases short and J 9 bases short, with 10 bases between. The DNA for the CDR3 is TGTGCCAGCAGCTCCTTCGGGGGCATTCAGTACTTC. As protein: CASSSFGGIQYF.

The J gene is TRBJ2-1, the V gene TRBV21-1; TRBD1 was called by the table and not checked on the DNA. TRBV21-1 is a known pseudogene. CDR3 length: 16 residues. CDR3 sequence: CASSPQGRLSYNEQFF. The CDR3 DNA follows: TGTGCCAGCAGCCCCCAGGGTAGACTCTCCTACAATGAGCAGTTCTTC.

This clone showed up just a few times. The CDR3 region is CASSEVPGQGVQYF. The CDR3 DNA reads TGTGCCAGCAGCGAGGTACCGGGACAGGGGGTGCAGTACTTC. The chain is built from TRBV9 and TRBJ2-7; 11 bases align to TRBD1. The trim removed 3 bases at V and 9 bases at J, leaving 8 bases unmatched. The germline V gene encodes CDR1 SGDLS and CDR2 YYNGEE. The CDR3 is made up of 14 amino acids.

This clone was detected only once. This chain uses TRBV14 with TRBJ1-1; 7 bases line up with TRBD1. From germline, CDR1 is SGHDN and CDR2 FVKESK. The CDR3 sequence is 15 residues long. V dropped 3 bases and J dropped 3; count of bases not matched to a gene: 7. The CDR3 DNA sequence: TGTGCCAGCAGCCACACAGGGGTGGGGGACACTGAAGCTTTCTTT. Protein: CASSHTGVGDTEAFF.

The CDR3 here is CASSLVLGTGANVLTF. The CDR3 bases are TGTGCCAGCAGCTTAGTCCTCGGGACTGGGGCCAACGTCCTGACTTTC. The chain has TRBV7-2 and TRBJ2-6, with a weak D call TRBD2 (5 bases). The CDR3 spans 16 residues. Germline assignment: CDR1 SGHTA and CDR2 FQGNSA. The germline V and J ends were trimmed by 1 base and 2 bases, with 9 bases remaining between them.

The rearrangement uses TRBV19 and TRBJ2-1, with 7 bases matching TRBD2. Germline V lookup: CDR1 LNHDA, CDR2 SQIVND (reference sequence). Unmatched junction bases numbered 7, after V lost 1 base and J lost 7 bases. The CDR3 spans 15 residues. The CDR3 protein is CASSIGGRARNEQFF. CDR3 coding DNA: TGTGCCAGTAGTATAGGAGGGAGGGCGCGTAATGAGCAGTTCTTC.

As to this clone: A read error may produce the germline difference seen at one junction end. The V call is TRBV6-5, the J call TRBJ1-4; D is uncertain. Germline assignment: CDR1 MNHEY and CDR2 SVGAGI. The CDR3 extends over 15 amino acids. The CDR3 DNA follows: TGTGCCAGCAGTTACTCATCGGCGGGGTCTGAAAAAATGTTTTTT. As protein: CASSYSSAGSEKMFF.